Sequencing of this T cell receptor (beta chain) was carried out in a study of OX40 agonist ivuxolimab in advanced cancers. Whole-study context: Eligibility admitted prior anti-PD-1, anti-PD-L1 or anti-CTLA-4 therapy; about 40% had some.

Some clones are missing from TCRdb's copy, which holds only in-frame ones; the method was immunoSEQ multiplex PCR. The repertoire has some 130,000 clones, roughly 91% of them found once; the top ten carry more than 1%. The germline V and J ends were trimmed by 5 bases and 5 bases, with 7 bases remaining between them. Germline V gene sequence: CDR1 SSHAT, CDR2 FNYEAQ (reference sequence). The CDR3 contains 11 residues. Study-wide results and limits: In the 0.1 to 3.0 mg/kg range, CD4+ and CD8+ blood T cells had expanded clonally by week 6. Low clonal expansion, among the lowest seen, marked partial responders at 0.1-3.0 mg/kg.

Note on this clone: Antigen specificity is unknown.

V usage is TRBV7-7 and J usage is TRBJ2-7; D is unresolved. This sequence was found in an adult with an advanced solid tumor such as melanoma, head and neck, liver or kidney cancer. Source: CD4+ or CD8+ T cells sorted from blood, taken in a trial of the OX40 agonist ivuxolimab. CDR3: CASSRMNEQYF. The DNA of the CDR3 is TGTGCCAGCAGCCGCATGAACGAGCAGTACTTC.